Sequencing of this T cell receptor (beta chain) was carried out in a study of CD8+CD57+ T cells in acquired aplastic anemia. Germline values: CDR1 DFQATT, CDR2 SNEGSKA (reference sequence). This CDR3 comprises 14 residues. Trimming stripped 4 bases from V and 3 bases from J, with 15 bases between. Genomic DNA was employed as the template in profiling TCR beta VDJ and CDR3. TCRdb redid the calling of the reads with MiXCR, one entry per CDR3 protein. This sample yields around 180,000 distinct CDR3 sequences, of which less than 60% are seen a single time; around 2% belongs to the top ten. Individuals selected for sequencing had exhibited CD8+CD57+ cell expansion on flow cytometry. This clonotype appeared a single time.

This chain connects TRBV20-1 to TRBJ1-2, with a possible D match to TRBD1 (5 bases). The TCR sequence derives from a human donor with aplastic anemia. Material for sequencing was sorted CD4+, CD8+, or CD8+CD57+ T cells (not recorded which) from PBMCs. The CDR3 loop reads CSAKPMTEHYGYTF. The CDR3 bases are TGCAGTGCTAAACCGATGACAGAGCACTATGGCTACACCTTC.